This T cell receptor beta chain was obtained from a study of technical replicates of blood from a handful of donors. V dropped 8 bases and J dropped 5; count of bases not matched to a gene: 8. CDR1 and CDR2 (germline): SNHLY, FYNNEI. The CDR3 contains 14 residues. Here immunoSEQ multiplex PCR was the method, and the copy in TCRdb shows in-frame clones only, minus some. The sample has fewer than 80,000 clones, around nine tenths seen once. This sequence joins TRBV2 and TRBJ2-1; TRBD2 matches at 8 bases. Sequencing was performed on PBMCs. This TCR was sampled from a human donor in good health. Some clones in this sample may be carry-over from other donors' samples. In DNA form, the CDR3 reads TGTGCCAGCCGTGGCGGGGGGTCTAACAATGAGCAGTTCTTC. Amino acids: CASRGGGSNNEQFF.